This entry concerns a single T cell receptor beta chain. The data were produced by immunoSEQ multiplex PCR, yet TCRdb's version contains in-frame clones alone and is incomplete. The sample carries roughly 87,000 clones, 94% recorded once. This entry is derived from a study of technical replicates of blood from a handful of donors. This CDR3 has 14 residues. V gave up 8 bases and J gave up 8 bases; unmatched junction bases: 8. Germline V gene sequence: CDR1 MNHEY, CDR2 SVGAGI. The chain links TRBV6-5 to TRBJ2-1, with 11 bases identical to TRBD2. This receptor was taken from a human donor in good health. Sequenced input: T cells isolated from PBMCs. The CDR3 loop reads CASGRTSGLYEQFF. The CDR3 DNA follows: TGTGCCAGCGGGCGGACTAGCGGGTTGTATGAGCAGTTCTTC.